This entry features one T cell receptor (beta chain) sequence. This entry belongs to a study of cytomegalovirus exposure and HLA in healthy donors. PCR involved 60 Vbeta and 13 Jbeta primers. TCRdb keeps only in-frame clones here, not all; method: immunoSEQ multiplex PCR. This table holds roughly 120,000 clones, around four fifths found once. Germline CDR1 reads MNHEY; CDR2 reads SMNVEV (reference sequence). This CDR3 has 15 residues. V dropped 5 bases and J dropped 6 bases, with 17 bases sitting between them. This TCR was recovered from a woman between 45 and 65 years old in good health and CMV-seropositive. The chain carries TRBV27 and TRBJ1-5, with D possibly being TRBD1 (6 bases). Sequenced input: PBMCs. CDR3 nucleotide sequence: TGTGCCAGCAGTCCCTTTTCACAGGGAAGTCAGCCCCAGCATTTT. The encoded protein is CASSPFSQGSQPQHF.